This passage covers 4 T cell receptor beta chains from one sample sequenced in a study of PD-1 blockade in classical Hodgkin lymphoma. Time point here: cycle 4 day 1 (C4D1), after more than 5 weeks of nivolumab. Relapses following autologous stem cell transplantation were seen in all patients, with brentuximab vedotin exposure varying. Using magnetic negative selection, the CD4+ T cells were separated out of thawed PBMCs. Sequenced by immunoSEQ multiplex PCR; TCRdb stores in-frame clones only, minus some. This sample carries more than 20,000 clones, approximately 67% of them seen once, and the ten largest clones take 0.95% to 1.5%. The sequences come from CD4+ T cells from blood, collected before the fourth cycle of nivolumab. The receptors come from a human donor with classical Hodgkin lymphoma.

The chain combines TRBV19 with TRBJ2-7; TRBD1 agrees at 10 bases. Germline values: CDR1 LNHDA, CDR2 SQIVND (reference sequence). The V and J ends lost 2 bases and 6 bases, in that order; junction bases with no gene match: 4. This CDR3 contains 14 residues. CDR3 coding DNA: TGTGCCAGTAGTATACTCGGGACAGGGGTCGAGCAGTACTTC. Protein sequence: CASSILGTGVEQYF.

The gene calls are TRBV6-6 and TRBJ1-2, with 7 bases matching TRBD1. The CDR3 has 13 residues. J was trimmed by 5 bases and V by 6 bases; bases with no gene match: 6. Germline V gene sequence: CDR1 MNHNY, CDR2 SVGAGI (reference sequence). CDR3 nucleotide sequence: TGTGCCAGCAGCCAGGGGACAGCTTATGGCTACACCTTC. This sequence encodes CASSQGTAYGYTF.

V usage is TRBV9 and J usage is TRBJ2-2; no clear D gene. This CDR3 has 14 residues. V lost 1 base and J lost 5, with 9 bases in between. Germline CDR1 reads SGDLS; CDR2 reads YYNGEE. The CDR3 loop reads CASSVQIETGELFF. For the CDR3, the DNA is TGTGCCAGCAGCGTACAGATAGAAACCGGGGAGCTGTTTTTT. The full variable domain, its missing parts supplied by reference TRBV9 and TRBJ2-2, is DSGVTQTPKHLITATGQRVTLRCSPRSGDLSVYWYQQSLDQGLQFLIQYYNGEERAKGNILERFSAQQFPDLHSELNLSSLELGDSALYFCASSVQIETGELFFGEGSRLTVL.

The chain joins TRBV29-1 to TRBJ2-7; tentative D call: TRBD1 (5 bases). Germline V lookup: CDR1 SQVTM, CDR2 ANQGSEA. Trimming pared 6 bases from V and 0 bases from J, leaving 15 bases between. This CDR3 contains 14 residues. CDR3 nucleotide sequence: TGCAGCGTCTGTTTGACAGCCGACTCCTACGAGCAGTACTTC. Protein: CSVCLTADSYEQYF.